Below are 18 T cell receptor beta chains sequenced from a single sample in a study of blood T cells in healthy people across ages. Primed by a sample-barcoded 5' primer and a J-beta primer mix, a second PCR proceeded for about 6 to 12 cycles. TCRdb redid the calling of the 5' RACE reads with MiXCR, one entry per CDR3 protein. The data contain under 1 million distinct CDR3 sequences, around two fifths of them singletons. The sequenced sample consisted of blood. Receptors originate from a man aged 55 to 70 in good health.

This chain connects TRBV12-3 or TRBV12-4 to TRBJ2-5; the D gene could be TRBD1 or TRBD2 (5 bases each). Trimming left V 8 bases short and J 3 bases short, with 16 bases between. There are 14 residues in the CDR3. In DNA, the CDR3 is TGTGCCAGCGGCCCGGTGAGGGGAGAAGAGACCCAGTACTTC. The encoded protein is CASGPVRGEETQYF.

The chain employs TRBV6-6 and TRBJ2-1, with 12 bases fitting TRBD1. The CDR3 extends over 15 amino acids. The trim removed 2 bases at V and 9 bases at J, leaving 5 bases unmatched. Germline assignment: CDR1 MNHNY and CDR2 SVGAGI (reference sequence). The CDR3 bases are TGTGCCAGCAGTTACCAGGGACAGGGGGCTGGTGAGCAGTTCTTC. The encoded protein is CASSYQGQGAGEQFF.

This clonotype was picked up many times. The genes are TRBV4-3 and TRBJ2-3; 10 nucleotides match TRBD2. The V and J ends lost 0 bases and 9 bases, in that order; junction bases with no gene match: 9. This CDR3 is built from 16 residues. From germline, CDR1 is LGHNA and CDR2 YSLEER. CDR3 in amino acids: CASSQDPAGGPRTQYF. In DNA form, the CDR3 reads TGCGCCAGCAGCCAAGACCCAGCGGGGGGGCCGAGGACGCAGTATTTT.

This clonotype was detected ten times or more. The chain employs TRBV29-1 and TRBJ2-7, with TRBD1 matching over 7 bases. The CDR3 consists of 13 residues. Trimming cost V 3 bases and J 3 bases; bases outside gene matches: 5. Germline-derived CDR1 and CDR2 are SQVTM and ANQGSEA. The CDR3 DNA sequence: TGCAGCGTTGATGGGGCAGGGGGCTACGAGCAGTACTTC. Its protein product is CSVDGAGGYEQYF.

The chain uses TRBV15 and TRBJ2-5; 8 bases line up with TRBD1. The CDR3 length is 14 residues. V dropped 6 bases and J dropped 4; count of bases not matched to a gene: 7. CDR1 LNHNV and CDR2 YYDKDF come from the germline V gene (reference sequence). CDR3 DNA sequence: TGTGCCACCAGTAGAAGGACAGGGCCAGAGACCCAGTACTTC. It translates to CATSRRTGPETQYF.

The J gene is TRBJ2-1, the V gene TRBV25-1; D gene ambiguous. Germline V CDR1 and CDR2: MGHDK, SYGVNS. With 8 bases removed from V and 3 bases from J, the gap between germline ends came to 17 bases. This CDR3 region has 15 residues. The CDR3 DNA follows: TGTGCCAGCGGATGGACGGAAATTGGCTACAATGAGCAGTTCTTC. Protein: CASGWTEIGYNEQFF.

The CDR3 nucleotides are TGTGCCAGCTCACCGCGAGCAACGGGGGGCCCGTACAATGAGCAGTACTTC. This translates into CASSPRATGGPYNEQYF. V and J are TRBV18 and TRBJ2-7; D may be TRBD2 (7 bases). Trimming stripped 3 bases from V and 7 bases from J, with 25 bases between. Germline V gene lookup returns CDR1 KGHSH and CDR2 LQKENI. This CDR3 is built from 17 residues.

The chain has TRBV4-1 and TRBJ1-4; D not resolved. Trimming stripped 2 bases from V and 7 bases from J, with 11 bases between. The CDR3 runs to 14 residues. Germline-derived CDR1 and CDR2 are MGHRA and YSYEKL. CDR3: CASSQRVMGEKLFF. Here the CDR3 DNA reads TGCGCCAGCAGCCAACGGGTCATGGGTGAAAAACTGTTTTTT.

This clonotype was seen more than once but under ten times. The gene calls are TRBV15 and TRBJ2-7; the D call may be TRBD1 or TRBD2 (5 bases each). CDR3 length equals 13 residues. The V end lost 5 bases, the J end lost 5 bases, and 13 bases lay between the germline ends. Germline CDR1 is LNHNV and CDR2 is YYDKDF (reference sequence). CDR3: CATSRTLGNEQYF. The CDR3 DNA is TGTGCCACCAGCCGGACACTCGGGAACGAGCAGTACTTC.

This clonotype was seen only a few times. The chain has TRBV6-2 or TRBV6-3 and TRBJ2-7, with no clear D. The CDR3 is made up of 13 amino acids. Trimming took 3 bases from V and 2 from J, leaving 8 bases between them. Germline values: CDR1 MNHEY, CDR2 SVGEGT. CDR3 DNA: TGTGCCAGCAGTTATCAGGTAACCTACGAGCAGTACTTC. It encodes CASSYQVTYEQYF.

This chain uses TRBV20-1 with TRBJ2-7, with D perhaps TRBD2 (7 bases). The CDR3 length is 15 residues. Germline-derived CDR1 and CDR2 are DFQATT and SNEGSKA (reference sequence). V gave up 0 bases and J gave up 6 bases, with 18 bases separating them. The chain's CDR3 is CSARDLGGRFFEQYF. CDR3 nucleotide sequence: TGCAGTGCTAGAGATCTCGGGGGGCGCTTTTTCGAGCAGTACTTC.

This clonotype was detected only a few times. The chain carries TRBV7-2 and TRBJ2-5, with 10 bases fitting TRBD2. CDR1 is SGHTA and CDR2 is FQGNSA in the germline V gene. The CDR3 consists of 14 residues. J lost 5 bases, V lost 5 bases, and 5 bases had no gene match. The CDR3 reads CASSIYSGGETQYF. CDR3 sequence (DNA): TGTGCCAGCAGCATTTATAGCGGGGGGGAGACCCAGTACTTC.

The V and J genes are TRBV7-2 and TRBJ2-4; D gene ambiguous. This CDR3 region has 16 residues. V shed 1 base and J shed 4 bases, with 14 bases lying between them. From germline, CDR1 is SGHTA and CDR2 FQGNSA. CDR3 DNA: TGTGCCAGCAGCTTAGGCCCAACGGCAGCGAAAAACATTCAGTACTTC. This encodes CASSLGPTAAKNIQYF.

The CDR3 spells CASSEVQYSRTEAFF. In DNA form, the CDR3 reads TGTGCCAGCAGTGAAGTTCAGTATTCGAGGACTGAAGCTTTCTTT. The V gene is TRBV6-1, the J gene TRBJ1-1; D remains ambiguous. V lost 1 base to trimming and J lost 5 bases, with 14 bases between them. The germline V gene has CDR1 MNHNS and CDR2 SASEGT. The CDR3 sequence is 15 residues long.

This clonotype was picked up a small number of times. The V gene is TRBV6-2 or TRBV6-3, the J gene TRBJ2-5, with TRBD2 matching 8 bases. The V gene's germline CDR1 is MNHEY and CDR2 SVGEGT. This CDR3 has 14 amino acids. V shed 7 bases and J 5 bases; nucleotides not matched to a gene: 9. The CDR3 sequence is CASTPIAGNETQYF. The CDR3 DNA reads as TGTGCCAGCACCCCTATAGCGGGGAACGAGACCCAGTACTTC.

This clonotype was seen more than once but under ten times. The rearrangement uses TRBV20-1 and TRBJ2-7; D gene unclear. V was cut by 7 bases and J by 0 bases, with 13 bases left in between. Germline V CDR1 and CDR2: DFQATT, SNEGSKA (reference sequence). This CDR3 region has 13 residues. Here the CDR3 reads CSGYHSSSYEQYF. DNA for the CDR3: TGCAGTGGTTACCATTCAAGCTCCTACGAGCAGTACTTC.

The J gene is TRBJ1-2, the V gene TRBV12-3 or TRBV12-4; D is possibly TRBD1 (5 bases). This CDR3 is 14 amino acids long. V was shortened by 2 bases and J by 7 bases, with 14 bases between the two germline ends. CDR3 residues: CASSLNRAGSGYTF. The CDR3 DNA reads TGTGCCAGCAGTTTAAACCGGGCAGGGTCTGGCTACACCTTC.

V is TRBV5-1 and J is TRBJ1-5, with 8 positions matching TRBD1. CDR1 is SGHRS and CDR2 is YFSETQ in the germline V gene. The J segment lost 7 bases and the V segment lost 4 bases, leaving 4 bases of the junction unmatched. The CDR3 runs 13 residues. The CDR3 sequence: CASSIDRGQPQHF. The CDR3 region has the DNA TGCGCCAGCAGCATCGACAGGGGACAGCCCCAGCATTTT.